This TCR beta chain was captured by sequencing in a study of cytomegalovirus exposure and HLA in healthy donors. The CDR3 is 16 residues long. Deletions cut 1 base from V and 2 bases from J, with 12 bases between. CDR1 is SGHAT and CDR2 is FQNNGV in the germline V gene. Overall study findings and caveats: In an earlier analysis, productive rearrangement rates for most beta V segments clustered near 87% or 30%. The classifier was said to identify cytomegalovirus status with high specificity and sensitivity. Immune exposure information available was restricted to CMV serostatus.

A word on this clone: Its antigen is not identified.

PCR employed 60 Vbeta and 13 Jbeta primers. TCRdb keeps only in-frame clones here, not all; method: immunoSEQ multiplex PCR. The data show some 140,000 clones, roughly three quarters seen once. The sequence came from a man aged 25 to 45 in good health and CMV-seropositive. The chain couples TRBV11-2 to TRBJ2-1, with D possibly TRBD2 on 6 matching bases. What was sequenced was PBMCs. CDR3 nucleotides: TGTGCCAGCAGCTTAGGCGCGGGACTCGCCTACAATGAGCAGTTCTTC. Protein: CASSLGAGLAYNEQFF.